This record looks at one TCR beta chain sequence and its context. Its target is unknown. The entry originates in a study of tumour-infiltrating T cells in Burkitt lymphoma. Study summary: This cohort included all epidemiological subtypes of Burkitt lymphoma. Study-wide points: Public clonotypes, several, appeared across numerous Burkitt lymphoma patients.

Method: immunoSEQ multiplex PCR; TCRdb's copy keeps in-frame clones and lacks some. The sample comprises around 6,600 clones, over 75% of which are singletons, and roughly 9.6% rests with the top ten. This receptor was identified in a human donor with Burkitt lymphoma. Sequencing was carried out using tumor tissue.

CDR3 amino acids: CASSHPRADGADDYGYTF. CDR3 DNA sequence: TGTGCCAGCAGCCACCCCCGGGCTGATGGGGCGGATGACTATGGCTACACCTTC. The rearrangement joins TRBV9 to TRBJ1-2, with a weak D call TRBD1 (5 bases). The germline CDR1 and CDR2 sequences are SGDLS and YYNGEE. V lost 4 bases and J 3 bases, leaving 25 bases between the germline ends. The CDR3 runs to 18 residues.